This TCR beta chain was documented in a study of blood T cell repertoires in COVID-19. Whole-study context: T cells, B-cell-depleted T cells, or PBMCs supplied cDNA or gDNA.

Original methodology: Quantification of nucleated cells was approximated via reference gene primer amplification. Libraries were prepared by immunoSEQ multiplex PCR; TCRdb keeps only in-frame clonotypes and omits some of them. For V, J and clone size, that table is used; D and trimming come from the DNA. Altogether some 120,000 clones are present, around 89% being singletons, with the ten largest covering more than 1.5%. The germline V gene encodes CDR1 LNHNV and CDR2 YYDKDF (reference sequence). This CDR3 spans 14 amino acids. The V end lost 8 bases, the J end lost 5 bases, and 17 bases lay between the germline ends.

The V gene is TRBV15, the J gene TRBJ2-3; TRBD2 might be the D (6 bases). The sequenced sample consisted of peripheral blood. This TCR was recovered from a human donor in a cohort sampled during active COVID-19. Here the CDR3 DNA reads TGTGCCACCCACGGGGGAATCTTTCTAGATACGCAGTATTTT. Protein: CATHGGIFLDTQYF.